The rows below give T cell receptor beta chains drawn from one sample of a study of blood T cell repertoires in COVID-19. Some clones are missing from TCRdb's copy, which holds only in-frame ones; the method was immunoSEQ multiplex PCR. The table has under 150,000 clones, about 84% seen once. What was sequenced was peripheral blood. Receptors were obtained from a woman of 80 years or more in a cohort sampled during active or convalescent COVID-19. The CDR3 runs from the conserved cysteine through the conserved F or W. The D gene is left open where the match is weak. Where a row states a size, it is once, few, many or the class of an expanded clone; other rows omit it.

V gene	D gene	clone size	J gene	CDR3 DNA	CDR3 protein
TRBV6-5	TRBD1	-	TRBJ1-2	TGTGCCAGCAGGGGACAGACCTATGGCTACACCTTC	CASRGQTYGYTF
TRBV5-1	-	-	TRBJ2-7	TGCGCCAGCAGCTTCGGGACACCTTCCTACGAGCAGTACTTC	CASSFGTPSYEQYF
TRBV5-1	TRBD1	-	TRBJ1-4	TGCGCCAGCAGCGAACAGGGGCCAAGATCTAATGAAAAACTGTTTTTT	CASSEQGPRSNEKLFF
TRBV19	TRBD1	-	TRBJ1-2	TGTGCCACCGGCGGACAGGGCCGGTATGGCTACACCTTC	CATGGQGRYGYTF
TRBV18	TRBD1	-	TRBJ1-1	TGTGCCAGCTCACCACCCTGGGGACAGGGGGCGGATCGTGAAGCTTTCTTT	CASSPPWGQGADREAFF
TRBV5-1	TRBD2	-	TRBJ2-1	TGCGCCAGCAGCTTGTTGACGCGGGGGGCAGGTGAGCAGTTCTTC	CASSLLTRGAGEQFF
TRBV18	TRBD1	few	TRBJ2-1	TGTGCCAGCTCATCATTGGGACAGGGATTTCAGAATGAGCAGTTCTTC	CASSSLGQGFQNEQFF
TRBV5-5	-	-	TRBJ2-7	TGTGCCAGCAGCTTTTGGGACACTGCCTACGAGCAGTACTTC	CASSFWDTAYEQYF
TRBV10-3	TRBD1	-	TRBJ1-1	TGTGCCATCATGGGACAGGGGGTCGGGACTGAAGCTTTCTTT	CAIMGQGVGTEAFF
TRBV3-1/TRBV3-2	-	few	TRBJ1-3	TGTGCCAGCAGCCAAAGAGGGTTGTCCGTCTCTGGAAACACCATATATTTT	CASSQRGLSVSGNTIYF
TRBV2	TRBD1	-	TRBJ1-1	TGTGCCAGCAGTGAACAGGGGGCGTATGAAGCTTTCTTT	CASSEQGAYEAFF
TRBV5-1	TRBD2	-	TRBJ2-5	TGCGCCAGCAGCGGAGCGGGGGAGGGTGAGACCCAGTACTTC	CASSGAGEGETQYF
TRBV5-1	TRBD1	few	TRBJ1-1	TGCGCCAGCAGCTTAGGGGGCAGTGTGGCTGAAGCTTTCTTT	CASSLGGSVAEAFF
TRBV27	TRBD1	-	TRBJ2-5	TGTGCCAGCAGTTCTACAGGGGGCCTGTGGCAAGAGACCCAGTACTTC	CASSSTGGLWQETQYF
TRBV28	-	-	TRBJ1-4	TGTGCCAGCAGCAAGAAAAAACGGGGGGAAAAACTGTTTTTT	CASSKKKRGEKLFF
TRBV19	TRBD1	-	TRBJ1-4	TGTGCCAGTAGTGGACAGGGTGGCGGCGGTGAAAAACTGTTTTTT	CASSGQGGGGEKLFF
TRBV19	TRBD1	-	TRBJ2-7	TGTGCCAGTAGTTACCGGGACAGGGGTTACGAGCAGTACTTC	CASSYRDRGYEQYF
TRBV5-4	-	-	TRBJ2-3	TGTGCCAGCAACGGAGGACTTACTAGCACAGATACGCAGTATTTT	CASNGGLTSTDTQYF
TRBV6-5	TRBD1	-	TRBJ1-4	TGTGCCAGCAGCCAAGGGGGCGGGTATGAAAAACTGTTTTTT	CASSQGGGYEKLFF
TRBV3-1/TRBV3-2	TRBD2	-	TRBJ2-1	TGTGCCAGCAGCCAAGGTAGCGGGGGGTACAATGAGCAGTTCTTC	CASSQGSGGYNEQFF
TRBV27	-	-	TRBJ1-1	TGTGCCAGCAGTCCCGGGTTTTCGAACACTGAAGCTTTCTTT	CASSPGFSNTEAFF
TRBV18	-	-	TRBJ2-4	TGTGCCAGCTCACCAGCACAGGCCAAAAACATTCAGTACTTC	CASSPAQAKNIQYF
TRBV11-3	TRBD1	-	TRBJ2-7	TGTGCCAGCAGCTTAGGACAGGGTAGCAACGAGCAGTACTTC	CASSLGQGSNEQYF
TRBV6-5	TRBD1	once	TRBJ2-7	TGTGCCAGCAGCCTTCGGACAGGGTGGTACGAGCAGTACTTC	CASSLRTGWYEQYF
TRBV7-2	TRBD2	-	TRBJ2-5	TGTGCCAGCAGCTTAACTAGCGGGGGGGCTTGGGAGACCCAGTACTTC	CASSLTSGGAWETQYF
TRBV5-4	-	-	TRBJ1-2	TGTGCCAGCAGTCACAGGGACCACTATGGCTACACCTTC	CASSHRDHYGYTF
TRBV19	TRBD2	-	TRBJ2-1	TGTGCCAGTAGTAGAAGGACTAGCGGGGGGTATAATGAGCAGTTCTTC	CASSRRTSGGYNEQFF
TRBV28	TRBD2	-	TRBJ2-4	TGTGCCAGCTACTCGGGGGGACGGAACATTCAGTACTTC	CASYSGGRNIQYF
TRBV7-6	TRBD2	once	TRBJ2-1	TGTGCCAGCAGCCCTAGACTAGCGGGGGGCCTACGGTCCTACAATGAGCAGTTCTTC	CASSPRLAGGLRSYNEQFF
TRBV19	TRBD1	-	TRBJ1-1	TGTGCCAGTAGCCTAATGACAGGGACGAACACTGAAGCTTTCTTT	CASSLMTGTNTEAFF
TRBV2	TRBD1	-	TRBJ1-5	TGTGCCAGCAGTGAAGGGAACGCAGGGGGCAGGGTTCAGCCCCAGCATTTT	CASSEGNAGGRVQPQHF
TRBV19	-	few	TRBJ1-5	TGTGCCAGTAGTCTAACCACAGGGATTGGCAATCAGCCCCAGCATTTT	CASSLTTGIGNQPQHF
TRBV6-5	-	once	TRBJ2-4	TGTGCCAGCAGTTACTCCGGGACACTAAACATTCAGTACTTC	CASSYSGTLNIQYF
TRBV7-9	-	-	TRBJ2-2	TGTGCCAGCAGCTTAGCGGCCCGGGGAATTACAACCGGGGAGCTGTTTTTT	CASSLAARGITTGELFF
TRBV10-2	TRBD2	-	TRBJ2-2	TGCGCCAGCAGTGTTCCGGGACTAGCGGGGGGTCTAAACACCGGGGAGCTGTTTTTT	CASSVPGLAGGLNTGELFF
TRBV5-6	-	-	TRBJ2-2	TGTGCCAGCAGCTTGGTCGGGGTAACTGGCGGGGAGCTGTTTTTT	CASSLVGVTGGELFF
TRBV29-1	-	-	TRBJ2-1	TGCAGCGTCGGACTTATGCTATACAATGAGCAGTTCTTC	CSVGLMLYNEQFF
TRBV7-2	-	few	TRBJ1-6	TGTGCCAGCAGCTTACGGGGAGGAGATTCACCCCTCCACTTT	CASSLRGGDSPLHF
TRBV11-2	TRBD2	-	TRBJ2-3	TGTGCCAGCAGCAACAGCGGGGGCGCCACAGATACGCAGTATTTT	CASSNSGGATDTQYF
TRBV3-1/TRBV3-2	-	-	TRBJ1-1	TGTGCCAGCAGCCAAGATTTGCGGGACGCTGAAGCTTTCTTT	CASSQDLRDAEAFF
TRBV3-1/TRBV3-2	TRBD1	once	TRBJ2-1	TGTGCCAGCAGCCTCTACAGGGGGAACAATGAGCAGTTCTTC	CASSLYRGNNEQFF
TRBV24-1	-	-	TRBJ1-2	TGTGCCACCAGTGACCGACGGTCCGCAGGTGGCTACACCTTC	CATSDRRSAGGYTF
TRBV11-2	-	few	TRBJ1-1	TGTGCCAGCAGCAGCAGGGTTGTGAACACTGAAGCTTTCTTT	CASSSRVVNTEAFF
TRBV19	-	-	TRBJ2-1	TGTGCCAGCCTTCGGGCGGCGGGATGGGGCTCCTACAATGAGCAGTTCTTC	CASLRAAGWGSYNEQFF
TRBV5-6	TRBD2	-	TRBJ2-1	TGTGCCAGCAGCTTGGGTCCGAGCGGGATCCTCTACAATGAGCAGTTCTTC	CASSLGPSGILYNEQFF
TRBV6-5	-	-	TRBJ1-1	TGTGCCAGCAGTCCCCCGGGGGTAAGGGGCACTGAAGCTTTCTTT	CASSPPGVRGTEAFF
TRBV7-9	-	-	TRBJ2-1	TGTGCCAGCACTATTAGCGAGAGCTACAATGAGCAGTTCTTC	CASTISESYNEQFF
TRBV30	-	-	TRBJ1-2	TGTGCCTGGAGTGTACTCCCAGGGGTTAATGGCTACACCTTC	CAWSVLPGVNGYTF
TRBV29-1	TRBD1	-	TRBJ1-3	TGCAGCGTTGGGCTGACAGGGTCCGGAAACACCATATATTTT	CSVGLTGSGNTIYF
TRBV7-9	TRBD1	-	TRBJ1-2	TGTGCCAGCAGTACCACCGGGACAGGGATCGGCGGCTACACCTTC	CASSTTGTGIGGYTF
TRBV27	-	-	TRBJ2-3	TGTGCCAGCAGTTCCCGGTCTATCACAGATACGCAGTATTTT	CASSSRSITDTQYF
TRBV2	TRBD1	few	TRBJ2-7	TGTGCCAGTGGGACAGGGATCACCTACGAGCAGTACTTC	CASGTGITYEQYF